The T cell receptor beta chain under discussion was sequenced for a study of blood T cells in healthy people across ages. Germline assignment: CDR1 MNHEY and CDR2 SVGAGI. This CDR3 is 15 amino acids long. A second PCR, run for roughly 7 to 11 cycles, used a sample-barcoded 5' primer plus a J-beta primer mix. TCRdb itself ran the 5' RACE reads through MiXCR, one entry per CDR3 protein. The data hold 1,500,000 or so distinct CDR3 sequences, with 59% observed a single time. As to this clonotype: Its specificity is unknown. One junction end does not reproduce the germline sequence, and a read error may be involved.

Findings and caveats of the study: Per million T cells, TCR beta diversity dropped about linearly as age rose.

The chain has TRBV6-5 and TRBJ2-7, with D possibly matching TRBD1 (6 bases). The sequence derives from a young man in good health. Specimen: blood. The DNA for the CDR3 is TGTGCCAGCAGTCACTCGAAAACAGGGCAACTCGAGCAGTACTTC. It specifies CASSHSKTGQLEQYF.